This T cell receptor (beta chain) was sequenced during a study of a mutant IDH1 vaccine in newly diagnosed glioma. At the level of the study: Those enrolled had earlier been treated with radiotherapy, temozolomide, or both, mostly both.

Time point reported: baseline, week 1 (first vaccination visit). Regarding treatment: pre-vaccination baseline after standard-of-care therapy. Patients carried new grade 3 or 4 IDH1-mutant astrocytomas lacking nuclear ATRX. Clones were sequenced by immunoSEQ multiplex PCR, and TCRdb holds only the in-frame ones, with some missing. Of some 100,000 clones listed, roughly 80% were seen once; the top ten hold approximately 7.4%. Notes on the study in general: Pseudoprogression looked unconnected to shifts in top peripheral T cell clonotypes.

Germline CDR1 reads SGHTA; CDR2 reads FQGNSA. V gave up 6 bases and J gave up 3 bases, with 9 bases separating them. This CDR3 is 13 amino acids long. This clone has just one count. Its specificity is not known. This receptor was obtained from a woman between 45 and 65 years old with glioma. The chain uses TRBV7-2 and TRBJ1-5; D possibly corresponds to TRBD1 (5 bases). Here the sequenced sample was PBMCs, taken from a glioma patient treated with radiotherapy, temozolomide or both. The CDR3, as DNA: TGTGCCAGCAGTGACAGTTTCAATCAGCCCCAGCATTTT. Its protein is CASSDSFNQPQHF.